Listed below are T cell receptor beta chains from one sample, sequenced in a study of blood T cell repertoires in COVID-19. The repertoire was sequenced with immunoSEQ multiplex PCR; TCRdb's copy has only in-frame clones and lacks some. The repertoire holds fewer than 350,000 clones, with 81% as singletons. The sequenced material came from peripheral blood. The receptors come from a woman aged 55 to 70 with active or convalescent COVID-19. The CDR3 runs from the conserved cysteine through the conserved F or W. The D gene is left open where the match is weak. Size is stated for part of the rows, as once, few or many counts, or as a class when the clone is expanded.

cdr3_length: 10
v_call: TRBV9
d_call: -
j_call: TRBJ2-7
clone_size: once
cdr3_aa: CASSDREQYF
cdr3_nt: TGTGCCAGCAGCGATCGCGAGCAGTACTTC

cdr3_length: 15
v_call: TRBV10-2
d_call: -
j_call: TRBJ1-1
clone_size: -
cdr3_aa: CASIKGGGANTEAFF
cdr3_nt: TGCGCCAGCATCAAGGGGGGGGGCGCGAACACTGAAGCTTTCTTT

cdr3_length: 16
v_call: TRBV3-1/TRBV3-2
d_call: TRBD1
j_call: TRBJ1-6
clone_size: -
cdr3_aa: CASSRGQGASNSPLHF
cdr3_nt: TGTGCCAGCAGCCGGGGACAGGGGGCGTCTAATTCACCCCTCCACTTT

cdr3_length: 16
v_call: TRBV28
d_call: TRBD1
j_call: TRBJ2-6
clone_size: -
cdr3_aa: CASSLGTGAGANVLTF
cdr3_nt: TGTGCCAGCAGTCTCGGGACAGGGGCCGGGGCCAACGTCCTGACTTTC

cdr3_length: 14
v_call: TRBV18
d_call: TRBD1
j_call: TRBJ1-5
clone_size: -
cdr3_aa: CASSRTGSNQPQHF
cdr3_nt: TGTGCCAGCTCAAGGACAGGGAGCAATCAGCCCCAGCATTTT

cdr3_length: 15
v_call: TRBV6-1
d_call: -
j_call: TRBJ1-4
clone_size: -
cdr3_aa: CASSERTGSNEKLFF
cdr3_nt: TGTGCCAGCAGTGAACGAACCGGTTCTAATGAAAAACTGTTTTTT

cdr3_length: 14
v_call: TRBV5-1
d_call: -
j_call: TRBJ2-5
clone_size: once
cdr3_aa: CASSLAGVQETQYF
cdr3_nt: TGCGCCAGCAGCTTGGCCGGTGTACAAGAGACCCAGTACTTC

cdr3_length: 18
v_call: TRBV7-6
d_call: -
j_call: TRBJ2-2
clone_size: -
cdr3_aa: CASSLIPKLGIYTGELFF
cdr3_nt: TGTGCCAGCAGCTTAATACCCAAACTAGGGATTTACACCGGGGAGCTGTTTTTT

cdr3_length: 13
v_call: TRBV30
d_call: -
j_call: TRBJ2-5
clone_size: -
cdr3_aa: CAWSAGFQETQYF
cdr3_nt: TGTGCCTGGAGTGCCGGGTTTCAAGAGACCCAGTACTTC

cdr3_length: 12
v_call: TRBV19
d_call: -
j_call: TRBJ2-5
clone_size: -
cdr3_aa: CASSQGPGTQYF
cdr3_nt: TGTGCCAGTAGCCAGGGCCCCGGGACCCAGTACTTC

cdr3_length: 15
v_call: TRBV6-5
d_call: TRBD1
j_call: TRBJ1-1
clone_size: -
cdr3_aa: CASSYSIDRGNEAFF
cdr3_nt: TGTGCCAGCAGTTACTCGATCGACAGGGGAAATGAAGCTTTCTTT

cdr3_length: 16
v_call: TRBV5-6
d_call: -
j_call: TRBJ1-1
clone_size: -
cdr3_aa: CASSLFLWGGNTEAFF
cdr3_nt: TGTGCCAGCAGCTTGTTCCTCTGGGGGGGGAACACTGAAGCTTTCTTT

cdr3_length: 14
v_call: TRBV29-1
d_call: TRBD2
j_call: TRBJ2-1
clone_size: -
cdr3_aa: CSVDATSGGDEQFF
cdr3_nt: TGCAGCGTTGATGCCACTAGCGGGGGGGATGAGCAGTTCTTC

cdr3_length: 15
v_call: TRBV27
d_call: TRBD1
j_call: TRBJ1-1
clone_size: -
cdr3_aa: CASKPYQGAWTEAFF
cdr3_nt: TGTGCCAGCAAACCATACCAGGGGGCGTGGACTGAAGCTTTCTTT

cdr3_length: 14
v_call: TRBV5-4
d_call: -
j_call: TRBJ2-3
clone_size: -
cdr3_aa: CASSWGLSTDTQYF
cdr3_nt: TGTGCCAGCAGCTGGGGACTCAGCACAGATACGCAGTATTTT

cdr3_length: 14
v_call: TRBV5-1
d_call: -
j_call: TRBJ1-1
clone_size: -
cdr3_aa: CASSLNTGNTEAFF
cdr3_nt: TGCGCCAGCAGCTTGAATACGGGGAACACTGAAGCTTTCTTT

cdr3_length: 16
v_call: TRBV6-6
d_call: -
j_call: TRBJ2-7
clone_size: -
cdr3_aa: CASSQRGGFNSYEQYF
cdr3_nt: TGTGCCAGCAGTCAAAGAGGAGGGTTTAACTCCTACGAGCAGTACTTC

cdr3_length: 16
v_call: TRBV24-1
d_call: TRBD1
j_call: TRBJ1-2
clone_size: once
cdr3_aa: CATSAPLGTGDYGYTF
cdr3_nt: TGTGCCACCAGTGCCCCTCTGGGGACAGGGGACTATGGCTACACCTTC

cdr3_length: 18
v_call: TRBV4-1
d_call: TRBD2
j_call: TRBJ2-1
clone_size: -
cdr3_aa: CASSQPPRLAGGYNEQFF
cdr3_nt: TGCGCCAGCAGCCAACCCCCCCGACTAGCGGGGGGCTACAATGAGCAGTTCTTC

cdr3_length: 15
v_call: TRBV6-6
d_call: TRBD1
j_call: TRBJ2-2
clone_size: -
cdr3_aa: CASTRTGSATGELFF
cdr3_nt: TGTGCCAGCACCCGGACAGGGTCGGCCACCGGGGAGCTGTTTTTT

cdr3_length: 12
v_call: TRBV3-1/TRBV3-2
d_call: TRBD1
j_call: TRBJ2-7
clone_size: -
cdr3_aa: CASSPGGQEWYF
cdr3_nt: TGTGCCAGCAGCCCTGGTGGACAGGAGTGGTACTTC

cdr3_length: 13
v_call: TRBV29-1
d_call: TRBD1
j_call: TRBJ2-1
clone_size: few
cdr3_aa: CSVRQGSYNEQFF
cdr3_nt: TGCAGCGTTCGACAGGGCTCCTACAATGAGCAGTTCTTC

cdr3_length: 14
v_call: TRBV18
d_call: TRBD2
j_call: TRBJ2-1
clone_size: -
cdr3_aa: CASSPIAGDNEQFF
cdr3_nt: TGTGCCAGCTCACCGATTGCGGGAGACAATGAGCAGTTCTTC

cdr3_length: 13
v_call: TRBV6-6
d_call: -
j_call: TRBJ2-7
clone_size: -
cdr3_aa: CATRDMASYEQYF
cdr3_nt: TGTGCCACCCGGGACATGGCCTCCTACGAGCAGTACTTC

cdr3_length: 12
v_call: TRBV27
d_call: TRBD1
j_call: TRBJ2-1
clone_size: -
cdr3_aa: CASSLTGDKQFF
cdr3_nt: TGTGCCAGCAGTTTAACAGGGGATAAGCAGTTCTTC

cdr3_length: 14
v_call: TRBV29-1
d_call: -
j_call: TRBJ2-2
clone_size: -
cdr3_aa: CSVVTGSWPGELFF
cdr3_nt: TGCAGCGTTGTCACAGGGTCTTGGCCCGGGGAGCTGTTTTTT

cdr3_length: 16
v_call: TRBV6-5
d_call: TRBD1
j_call: TRBJ2-3
clone_size: -
cdr3_aa: CASSYATGATRDTQYF
cdr3_nt: TGTGCCAGCAGTTACGCGACAGGGGCCACGCGAGATACGCAGTATTTT

cdr3_length: 14
v_call: TRBV11-1
d_call: TRBD1
j_call: TRBJ1-1
clone_size: -
cdr3_aa: CASSTQTGRSEAFF
cdr3_nt: TGTGCCAGCAGCACACAGACAGGGAGGTCTGAAGCTTTCTTT

cdr3_length: 16
v_call: TRBV6-1
d_call: TRBD2
j_call: TRBJ2-2
clone_size: -
cdr3_aa: CASSDVAGAVTGELFF
cdr3_nt: TGTGCCAGCAGTGACGTAGCGGGCGCAGTAACCGGGGAGCTGTTTTTT

cdr3_length: 15
v_call: TRBV6-1
d_call: -
j_call: TRBJ1-2
clone_size: -
cdr3_aa: CASSEVSTVSYGYTF
cdr3_nt: TGTGCCAGCAGTGAAGTCTCGACAGTCTCCTATGGCTACACCTTC

cdr3_length: 16
v_call: TRBV3-1/TRBV3-2
d_call: TRBD1
j_call: TRBJ2-2
clone_size: -
cdr3_aa: CASGQDRADKTGELFF
cdr3_nt: TGTGCCAGCGGACAAGACAGGGCCGATAAAACCGGGGAGCTGTTTTTT

cdr3_length: 16
v_call: TRBV7-9
d_call: -
j_call: TRBJ1-5
clone_size: -
cdr3_aa: CASSPDRPNSNQPQHF
cdr3_nt: TGTGCCAGCAGCCCGGACAGACCTAATAGCAATCAGCCCCAGCATTTT

cdr3_length: 14
v_call: TRBV4-2
d_call: -
j_call: TRBJ1-4
clone_size: once
cdr3_aa: CASSRLPSGEKLFF
cdr3_nt: TGTGCCAGCAGCCGGCTCCCTTCGGGTGAAAAACTGTTTTTT

cdr3_length: 11
v_call: TRBV10-2
d_call: -
j_call: TRBJ1-2
clone_size: -
cdr3_aa: CASNQGYGYTF
cdr3_nt: TGCGCCAGCAACCAGGGATATGGCTACACCTTC

cdr3_length: 16
v_call: TRBV19
d_call: TRBD2
j_call: TRBJ2-2
clone_size: -
cdr3_aa: CASSTSWAGEYGELFF
cdr3_nt: TGTGCCAGTAGTACCTCCTGGGCGGGGGAATACGGGGAGCTGTTTTTT

cdr3_length: 19
v_call: TRBV3-1/TRBV3-2
d_call: TRBD2
j_call: TRBJ2-3
clone_size: -
cdr3_aa: CASSQSYGQSGGAQDTQYF
cdr3_nt: TGTGCCAGCAGCCAAAGTTACGGTCAAAGCGGGGGGGCCCAGGATACGCAGTATTTT

cdr3_length: 17
v_call: TRBV25-1
d_call: TRBD1
j_call: TRBJ1-2
clone_size: -
cdr3_aa: CASSEVGTGRLNYGYTF
cdr3_nt: TGTGCCAGCAGTGAAGTCGGGACAGGTCGCCTAAACTATGGCTACACCTTC

cdr3_length: 14
v_call: TRBV10-1
d_call: -
j_call: TRBJ1-3
clone_size: few
cdr3_aa: CASSSGNSGNTIYF
cdr3_nt: TGCGCCAGCAGTTCAGGGAACTCTGGAAACACCATATATTTT

cdr3_length: 14
v_call: TRBV10-3
d_call: -
j_call: TRBJ1-1
clone_size: few
cdr3_aa: CAISESRVGTEAFF
cdr3_nt: TGTGCCATCAGTGAGTCGAGGGTCGGCACTGAAGCTTTCTTT

cdr3_length: 18
v_call: TRBV10-3
d_call: TRBD2
j_call: TRBJ2-6
clone_size: -
cdr3_aa: CAISGGTSGDSGANVLTF
cdr3_nt: TGTGCCATCAGTGGGGGGACTAGCGGTGACTCGGGGGCCAACGTCCTGACTTTC

cdr3_length: 16
v_call: TRBV5-1
d_call: -
j_call: TRBJ1-3
clone_size: -
cdr3_aa: CASSLQTVGSGNTIYF
cdr3_nt: TGCGCCAGCAGCTTGCAAACCGTCGGCTCTGGAAACACCATATATTTT

cdr3_length: 18
v_call: TRBV5-1
d_call: TRBD2
j_call: TRBJ2-3
clone_size: -
cdr3_aa: CASSLAVLAGMITDTQYF
cdr3_nt: TGCGCCAGCAGCTTGGCGGTCCTAGCGGGGATGATTACAGATACGCAGTATTTT

cdr3_length: 16
v_call: TRBV12-5
d_call: -
j_call: TRBJ2-7
clone_size: -
cdr3_aa: CASGLVTGPGYYEQYF
cdr3_nt: TGTGCTAGTGGTTTGGTGACAGGTCCAGGCTACTACGAGCAGTACTTC

cdr3_length: 16
v_call: TRBV7-9
d_call: TRBD1
j_call: TRBJ1-4
clone_size: many
cdr3_aa: CASSRHPTGYNEKLFF
cdr3_nt: TGTGCCAGCAGCCGCCATCCGACAGGGTATAATGAAAAACTGTTTTTT

cdr3_length: 14
v_call: TRBV25-1
d_call: TRBD1
j_call: TRBJ2-5
clone_size: -
cdr3_aa: CASSEGQGQETQYF
cdr3_nt: TGTGCCAGCAGTGAGGGACAGGGGCAAGAGACCCAGTACTTC

cdr3_length: 17
v_call: TRBV11-2
d_call: -
j_call: TRBJ1-3
clone_size: -
cdr3_aa: CASSALGGGFSGNTIYF
cdr3_nt: TGTGCCAGCAGCGCACTAGGGGGGGGTTTCTCTGGAAACACCATATATTTT

cdr3_length: 16
v_call: TRBV3-1/TRBV3-2
d_call: TRBD1
j_call: TRBJ1-4
clone_size: -
cdr3_aa: CASRGTGGRANEKLFF
cdr3_nt: TGTGCCAGCAGGGGGACAGGGGGAAGAGCTAATGAAAAACTGTTTTTT

cdr3_length: 17
v_call: TRBV9
d_call: TRBD1
j_call: TRBJ2-1
clone_size: -
cdr3_aa: CASSVESGTGTYNEQFF
cdr3_nt: TGTGCCAGCAGCGTCGAATCCGGGACAGGGACCTACAATGAGCAGTTCTTC

cdr3_length: 14
v_call: TRBV28
d_call: TRBD1
j_call: TRBJ2-2
clone_size: -
cdr3_aa: CASRKQGAAGELFF
cdr3_nt: TGTGCCAGCAGGAAACAGGGGGCCGCCGGGGAGCTGTTTTTT

cdr3_length: 16
v_call: TRBV15
d_call: -
j_call: TRBJ1-3
clone_size: -
cdr3_aa: CATSRDRRLRVDTIYF
cdr3_nt: TGTGCCACCAGCAGAGATCGGCGGCTCAGGGTGGACACCATATATTTT